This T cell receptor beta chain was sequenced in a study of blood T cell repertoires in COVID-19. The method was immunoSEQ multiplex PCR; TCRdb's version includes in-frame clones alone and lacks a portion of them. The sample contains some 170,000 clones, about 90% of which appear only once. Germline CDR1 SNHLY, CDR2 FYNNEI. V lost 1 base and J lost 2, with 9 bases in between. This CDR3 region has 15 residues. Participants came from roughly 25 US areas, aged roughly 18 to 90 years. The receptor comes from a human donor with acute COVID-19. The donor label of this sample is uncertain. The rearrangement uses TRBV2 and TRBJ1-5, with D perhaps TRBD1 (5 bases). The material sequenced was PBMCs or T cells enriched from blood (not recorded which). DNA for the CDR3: TGTGCCAGCAGTGAAGGGCGGGACGGCAATCAGCCCCAGCATTTT. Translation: CASSEGRDGNQPQHF.